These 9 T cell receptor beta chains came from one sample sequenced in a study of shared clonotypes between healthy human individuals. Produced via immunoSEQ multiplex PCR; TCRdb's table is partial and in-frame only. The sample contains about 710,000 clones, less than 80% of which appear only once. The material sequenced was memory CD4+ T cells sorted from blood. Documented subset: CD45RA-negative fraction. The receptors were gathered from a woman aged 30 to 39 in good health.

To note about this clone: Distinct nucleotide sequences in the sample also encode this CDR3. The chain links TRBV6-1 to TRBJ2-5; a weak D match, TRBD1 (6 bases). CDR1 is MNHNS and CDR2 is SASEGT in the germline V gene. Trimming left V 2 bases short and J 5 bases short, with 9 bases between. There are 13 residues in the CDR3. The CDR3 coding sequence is TGTGCCAGCAGTGAACAGGGGTATGAGACCCAGTACTTC. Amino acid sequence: CASSEQGYETQYF.

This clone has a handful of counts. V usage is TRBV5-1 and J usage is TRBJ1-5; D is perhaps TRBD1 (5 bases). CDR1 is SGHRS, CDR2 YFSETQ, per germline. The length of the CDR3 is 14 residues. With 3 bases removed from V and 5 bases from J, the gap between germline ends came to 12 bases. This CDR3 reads CASSSGTLDQPQHF. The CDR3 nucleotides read TGCGCCAGCAGCTCCGGGACTCTGGATCAGCCCCAGCATTTT.

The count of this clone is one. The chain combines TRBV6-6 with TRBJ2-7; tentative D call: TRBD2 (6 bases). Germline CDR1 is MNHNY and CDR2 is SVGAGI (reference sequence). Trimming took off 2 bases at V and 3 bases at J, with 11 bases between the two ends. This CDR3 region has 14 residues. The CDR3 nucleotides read TGTGCCAGCAGTTACCCCGGGACTTACTACGAGCAGTACTTC. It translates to CASSYPGTYYEQYF.

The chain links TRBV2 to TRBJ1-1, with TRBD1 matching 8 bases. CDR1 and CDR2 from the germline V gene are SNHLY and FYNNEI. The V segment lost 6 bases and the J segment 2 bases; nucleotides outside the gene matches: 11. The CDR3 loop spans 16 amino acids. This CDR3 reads CASSANPGQGNTEAFF. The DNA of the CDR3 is TGTGCCAGCAGCGCAAACCCCGGACAGGGAAACACTGAAGCTTTCTTT.

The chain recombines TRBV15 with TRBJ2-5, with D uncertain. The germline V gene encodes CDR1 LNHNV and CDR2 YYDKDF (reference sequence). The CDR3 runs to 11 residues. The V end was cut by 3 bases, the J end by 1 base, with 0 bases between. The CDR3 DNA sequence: TGTGCCACCAGCAGCCAAGAGACCCAGTACTTC. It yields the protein CATSSQETQYF. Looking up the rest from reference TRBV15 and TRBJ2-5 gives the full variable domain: DAMVIQNPRYQVTQFGKPVTLSCSQTLNHNVMYWYQQKSSQAPKLLFHYYDKDFNNEADTPDNFQSRRPNTSFCFLDIRSPGLGDTAMYLCATSSQETQYFGPGTRLLVL.

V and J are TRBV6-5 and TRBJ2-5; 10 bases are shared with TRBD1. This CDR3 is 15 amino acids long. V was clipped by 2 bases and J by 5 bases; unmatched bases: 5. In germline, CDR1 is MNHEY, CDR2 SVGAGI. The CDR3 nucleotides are TGTGCCAGCAGTTACCCCGGGACAGGGGCTGAGACCCAGTACTTC. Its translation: CASSYPGTGAETQYF.

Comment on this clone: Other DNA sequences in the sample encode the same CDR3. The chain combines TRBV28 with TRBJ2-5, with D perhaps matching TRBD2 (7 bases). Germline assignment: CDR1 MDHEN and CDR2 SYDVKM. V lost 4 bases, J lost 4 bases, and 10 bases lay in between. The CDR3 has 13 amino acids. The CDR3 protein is CASSYGGRETQYF. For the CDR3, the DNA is TGTGCCAGCAGTTACGGGGGGCGAGAGACCCAGTACTTC.

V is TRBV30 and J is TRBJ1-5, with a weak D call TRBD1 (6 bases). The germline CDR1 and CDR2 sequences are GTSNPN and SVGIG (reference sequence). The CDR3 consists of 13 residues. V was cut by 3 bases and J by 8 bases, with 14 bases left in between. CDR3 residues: CAWSGGAEEPQHF. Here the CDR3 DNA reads TGTGCCTGGAGCGGGGGGGCTGAGGAGCCCCAGCATTTT. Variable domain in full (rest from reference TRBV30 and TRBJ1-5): SQTIHQWPATLVQPVGSPLSLECTVEGTSNPNLYWYRQAAGRGLQLLFYSVGIGQISSEVPQNLSASRPQDRQFILSSKKLLLSDSGFYLCAWSGGAEEPQHFGDGTRLSIL.

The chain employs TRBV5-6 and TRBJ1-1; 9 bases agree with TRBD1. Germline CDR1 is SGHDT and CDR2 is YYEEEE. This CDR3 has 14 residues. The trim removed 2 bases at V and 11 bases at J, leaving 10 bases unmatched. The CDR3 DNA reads TGTGCCAGCAGCTTTAAGACAGGGGGACGACGCGCTTTCTTT. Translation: CASSFKTGGRRAFF.